One and the same sample provided the 8 T cell receptor beta chains below, sequenced in a study of graft-versus-host responses after intestinal transplantation. The data were produced by immunoSEQ multiplex PCR, yet TCRdb's version contains in-frame clones alone and is incomplete. The data hold under 150,000 clones, with just under 95% observed a single time. For these TCRs, the target antigens are not known. Sequencing was performed on unstimulated CD4+ T cells sorted from spleen or lymph node cells, taken before intestinal transplant. All receptors come from a human donor who received an intestinal transplant.

V is TRBV4-1 and J is TRBJ2-7, with D possibly TRBD2 on 6 matching bases. Deletions cut 6 bases from V and 0 bases from J, with 18 bases between. The germline V gene has CDR1 MGHRA and CDR2 YSYEKL. This CDR3 region has 16 residues. CDR3 residues: CASSHSSGLSSYEQYF. In DNA, the CDR3 is TGCGCCAGCAGTCACTCGAGCGGGCTGAGCTCCTACGAGCAGTACTTC.

This chain links TRBV6-1 with TRBJ2-7; D is undetermined. Germline CDR1 and CDR2: MNHNS and SASEGT. The ends were cut back, 8 bases at V and 3 bases at J, with 5 bases in the middle. The CDR3 spans 10 residues. The CDR3 DNA is TGTGCCAGCGGGATCTACGAGCAGTACTTC. Its translation is CASGIYEQYF.

The rearrangement joins TRBV28 to TRBJ2-7; 7 bases match TRBD2. Germline values: CDR1 MDHEN, CDR2 SYDVKM. Trimming removed 5 bases from V and 4 bases from J; junction bases left unmatched: 14. This CDR3 has 16 amino acids. The CDR3 loop is CASSPFAPGLTYEQYF. The CDR3 region has the DNA TGTGCCAGCAGTCCCTTTGCCCCGGGACTAACTTACGAGCAGTACTTC.

This sequence joins TRBV30 and TRBJ1-1; D perhaps matches TRBD1 (6 bases). Germline lookup yields CDR1 GTSNPN and CDR2 SVGIG (reference sequence). The CDR3 has 13 residues. With 2 bases removed from V and 4 bases from J, the gap between germline ends came to 11 bases. CDR3 sequence reads: CAWSRQVGTEAFF. The CDR3 nucleotides are TGTGCCTGGAGTCGACAGGTTGGCACTGAAGCTTTCTTT. Filled out from reference TRBV30 and TRBJ1-1, the complete variable domain reads SQTIHQWPATLVQPVGSPLSLECTVEGTSNPNLYWYRQAAGRGLQLLFYSVGIGQISSEVPQNLSASRPQDRQFILSSKKLLLSDSGFYLCAWSRQVGTEAFFGQGTRLTVV.

This clone was observed once. The chain links TRBV6-5 to TRBJ2-5; 7 bases are shared with TRBD1. The CDR3 extends over 15 amino acids. Germline-derived CDR1 and CDR2 are MNHEY and SVGAGI. The junction had 6 bases not matched to a gene; V was cut back by 4 bases and J by 1 base. The CDR3 region is CASSSAGTVQETQYF. The CDR3 nucleotides read TGTGCCAGCAGTTCCGCAGGGACAGTCCAAGAGACCCAGTACTTC.

The rearrangement joins TRBV11-3 to TRBJ2-3, with D maybe TRBD2 (6 bases). This CDR3 contains 16 residues. CDR1 is SGHNT, CDR2 YENEEA, per germline. V lost 5 bases to trimming and J lost 1 base, with 16 bases between them. In DNA, the CDR3 is TGTGCCAGCAGCCCCGGTGGACCGGGGGGCACAGATACGCAGTATTTT. Residues: CASSPGGPGGTDTQYF. Full variable domain (rest looked up from reference TRBV11-3 and TRBJ2-3): EAGVVQSPRYKIIEKKQPVAFWCNPISGHNTLYWYLQNLGQGPELLIRYENEEAVDDSQLPKDRFSAERLKGVDSTLKIQPAELGDSAVYLCASSPGGPGGTDTQYFGPGTRLTVL.

This chain joins TRBV10-3 and TRBJ1-1; no reliable D call. The CDR3 has 13 amino acids. Germline CDR1 is ENHRY and CDR2 is SYGVKD. Trimming pared 5 bases from V and 1 base from J, leaving 8 bases between. CDR3 bases: TGTGCCATCAGTAGCCCGCCGAACACTGAAGCTTTCTTT. Its protein is CAISSPPNTEAFF.

J is TRBJ1-2 and V is TRBV27; tentatively, D is TRBD1 (5 bases). From germline, CDR1 is MNHEY and CDR2 SMNVEV (reference sequence). V dropped 5 bases and J dropped 2 bases, with 18 bases sitting between them. This CDR3 has 16 amino acids. The CDR3 DNA reads TGTGCCAGCAGTCCATTTCAGGGAAACTACAACTATGGCTACACCTTC. As protein: CASSPFQGNYNYGYTF.